This is a list of T cell receptor beta chains from one sample in a study of Ad26.COV2.S vaccination and SARS-CoV-2 variants. Method: immunoSEQ multiplex PCR; TCRdb's copy keeps in-frame clones and lacks some. The sample yields just over 350,000 clones, about 85% seen once. The material sequenced was peripheral blood, taken in a trial of Ad26.COV2.S vaccine versus placebo. Receptor source: a person between 18 and 65 years old who received the Ad26.COV2.S COVID-19 vaccine or a placebo. Both conserved end residues are part of each CDR3. D genes are given only for firm matches. Only part of the rows carry a size: once, few, many, or a class if the clone is expanded.

j_call | v_call | d_call | clone_size | cdr3_nt | cdr3_aa
TRBJ2-7 | TRBV5-6 | TRBD2 | NA | TGTGCCAGCGGACCGAAGGCTCTAGCGGGAGGTACCGAGCAGTACTTC | CASGPKALAGGTEQYF
TRBJ1-2 | TRBV9 | TRBD1 | NA | TGTGCCAGCAGCTCCCGGTCAGGGGGAGGCTATGGCTACACCTTC | CASSSRSGGGYGYTF
TRBJ2-5 | TRBV24-1 | NA | NA | TGTGCCACCAGTGATTACCGCGGGACCCAGTACTTC | CATSDYRGTQYF
TRBJ2-6 | TRBV9 | NA | NA | TGTGCCAGCAGCCCCCGTGGTTCTGGGGCCAACGTCCTGACTTTC | CASSPRGSGANVLTF
TRBJ1-1 | TRBV18 | NA | NA | TGTGCCAGCTCACTCAACGATGCGCGGACGGGACTCTGGGCTGAAGCTTTCTTT | CASSLNDARTGLWAEAFF
TRBJ1-4 | TRBV5-1 | NA | NA | TGCGCCAGCAGCTTGGCCCCGACGAGGGCTAATGAAAAACTGTTTTTT | CASSLAPTRANEKLFF
TRBJ1-4 | TRBV5-1 | NA | many | TGCGCCAGCAGCTTGGGACGGGGGAGAAGTGAAAAACTGTTTTTT | CASSLGRGRSEKLFF
TRBJ2-7 | TRBV6-5 | TRBD1 | NA | TGTGCCAGCAGACAGGGGTACGAGCAGTACTTC | CASRQGYEQYF
TRBJ1-1 | TRBV6-5 | NA | NA | TGTGCCAGCAGTTACCGGGAAGGGGTCACTGAAGCTTTCTTT | CASSYREGVTEAFF
TRBJ2-7 | TRBV13 | TRBD2 | NA | TGTGCCAGCAGCTTAGGGCGGGGGGGGACCTACGAGCAGTACTTC | CASSLGRGGTYEQYF
TRBJ2-7 | TRBV3-1/TRBV3-2 | TRBD2 | NA | TGTGCCAGCAGCCAAGCCGGTGTGAGAGCGGGGGCGTACGAGCAGTACTTC | CASSQAGVRAGAYEQYF
TRBJ1-6 | TRBV7-8 | TRBD1 | NA | TGTGCCAGCAGCGGCACCGGGACAGTAAATTCACCCCTCCACTTT | CASSGTGTVNSPLHF
TRBJ2-7 | TRBV6-5 | TRBD2 | NA | TGTGCCAGCAGTTACTCGCCGACTAGCGGGGGGGCCGAGCAGTACTTC | CASSYSPTSGGAEQYF
TRBJ1-1 | TRBV4-1 | NA | NA | TGCGCCAGCAGCCAAGTCGAGGGGATCATGAACACTGAAGCTTTCTTT | CASSQVEGIMNTEAFF
TRBJ2-6 | TRBV5-6 | NA | NA | TGTGCCAGCCGGGACGTTGGCTCTGGGGCCAACGTCCTGACTTTC | CASRDVGSGANVLTF
TRBJ1-1 | TRBV29-1 | TRBD1 | NA | TGCAGCGTTGACGGGGACAGGAGGAACACTGAAGCTTTCTTT | CSVDGDRRNTEAFF
TRBJ1-5 | TRBV9 | TRBD1 | NA | TGTGCCAGCAGCGTAAACGCAGGGGGCCAGCCCCAGCATTTT | CASSVNAGGQPQHF
TRBJ1-2 | TRBV5-6 | NA | NA | TGTGCCAGCAGCGGAGCCGGGACATTTAACTATGGCTACACCTTC | CASSGAGTFNYGYTF